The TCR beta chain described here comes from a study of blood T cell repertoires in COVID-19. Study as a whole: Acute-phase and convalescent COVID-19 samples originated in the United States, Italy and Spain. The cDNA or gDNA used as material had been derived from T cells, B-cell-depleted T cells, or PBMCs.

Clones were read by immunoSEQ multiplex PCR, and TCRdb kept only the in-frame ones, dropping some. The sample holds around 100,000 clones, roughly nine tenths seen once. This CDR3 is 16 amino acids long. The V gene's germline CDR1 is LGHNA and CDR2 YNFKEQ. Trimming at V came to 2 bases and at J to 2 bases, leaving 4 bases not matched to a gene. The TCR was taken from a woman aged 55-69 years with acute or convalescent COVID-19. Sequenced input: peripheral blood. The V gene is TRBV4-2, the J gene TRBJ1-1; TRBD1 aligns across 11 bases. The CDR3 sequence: CASSQRDRGGNTEAFF. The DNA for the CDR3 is TGTGCCAGCAGCCAACGGGACAGGGGGGGAAACACTGAAGCTTTCTTT.